These T cell receptor beta chains were read from a single sample in a study of blood T cell repertoires in COVID-19. Clones were read by immunoSEQ multiplex PCR, and TCRdb kept only the in-frame ones, dropping some. The data hold about 62,000 clones, with roughly 85% observed a single time. The specimen was peripheral blood. These receptors were taken from a woman older than 75 with acute or convalescent COVID-19. The CDR3 runs from the conserved cysteine through the conserved F or W. The order of the fields is clone size, J gene, V gene, D gene, CDR3 protein, CDR3 DNA. A D gene is named only where the DNA matches it firmly. A clone size is listed for some rows: how often the clone was seen (once, few, many), or a class if it is expanded.

. TRBJ1-6 TRBV18 . CASGAYSSDLNSPLHF TGTGCCAGCGGAGCCTATTCCAGTGATCTCAATTCACCCCTCCACTTT
. TRBJ2-3 TRBV4-2 . CASSQDETSPLGTDTQYF TGTGCCAGCAGCCAAGATGAAACTAGCCCCCTTGGCACAGATACGCAGTATTTT
. TRBJ2-7 TRBV9 TRBD1 CASSATGINSYEQYF TGTGCCAGCAGCGCGACAGGGATTAACTCCTACGAGCAGTACTTC
. TRBJ2-1 TRBV27 . CASRLTHGPFEAFF TGTGCCAGCAGGCTAACCCATGGCCCTTTCGAGGCGTTCTTC
. TRBJ2-1 TRBV18 . CASSTGRYEQFF TGTGCCAGCTCAACTGGGCGTTATGAGCAGTTCTTC
. TRBJ2-5 TRBV30 TRBD1 CAYWTGGVGETQYF TGTGCCTACTGGACAGGGGGCGTCGGGGAGACCCAGTACTTC
few TRBJ2-3 TRBV7-2 . CASSYRDTQYF TGTGCCAGCAGCTACAGGGATACGCAGTATTTT
. TRBJ1-4 TRBV7-8 . CASSWQEGTNEKLFF TGTGCCAGCAGCTGGCAGGAGGGCACTAATGAAAAACTGTTTTTT
few TRBJ2-7 TRBV28 . CATDGGQHEQYF TGTGCCACAGACGGGGGGCAACACGAGCAGTACTTC
. TRBJ2-2 TRBV5-1 TRBD1 CASSSGTGITGELFF TGCGCCAGCAGCTCCGGGACAGGGATTACCGGGGAGCTGTTTTTT
. TRBJ2-1 TRBV24-1 TRBD1 CATSDKKGTGHEQFF TGTGCCACCAGTGACAAAAAGGGGACAGGGCATGAGCAGTTCTTC
. TRBJ2-5 TRBV6-6 . CASSYTSSETQYF TGTGCCAGCAGTTACACTAGTTCGGAGACCCAGTACTTC
. TRBJ2-5 TRBV18 . CASSPRQQETQYF TGTGCCAGCTCACCACGTCAGCAAGAGACCCAGTACTTC
. TRBJ1-2 TRBV5-1 TRBD1 CASSLVPGQGNGYTF TGCGCCAGCAGCTTAGTACCGGGACAGGGGAATGGCTACACCTTC
. TRBJ2-1 TRBV28 TRBD2 CASSALSGRAGNEQFF TGTGCCAGCAGCGCCCTCAGCGGGAGGGCCGGGAATGAGCAGTTCTTC